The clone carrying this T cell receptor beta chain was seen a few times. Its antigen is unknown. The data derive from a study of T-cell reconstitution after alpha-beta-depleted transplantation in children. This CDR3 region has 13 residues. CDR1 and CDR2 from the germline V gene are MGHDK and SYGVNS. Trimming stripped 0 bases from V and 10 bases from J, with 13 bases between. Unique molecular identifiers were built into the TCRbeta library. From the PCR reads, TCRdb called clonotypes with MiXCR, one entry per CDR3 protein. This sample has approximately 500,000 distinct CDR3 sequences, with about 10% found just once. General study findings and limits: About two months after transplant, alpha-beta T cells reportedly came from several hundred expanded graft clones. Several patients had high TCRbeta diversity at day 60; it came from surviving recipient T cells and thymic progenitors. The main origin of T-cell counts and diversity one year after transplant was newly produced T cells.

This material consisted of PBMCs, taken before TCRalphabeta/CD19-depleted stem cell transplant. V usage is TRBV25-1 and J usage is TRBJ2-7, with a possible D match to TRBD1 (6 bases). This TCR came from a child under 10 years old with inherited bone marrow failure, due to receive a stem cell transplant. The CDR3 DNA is TGTGCCAGCAGTGAATACAACCAGGGGAAACAGTACTTC. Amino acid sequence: CASSEYNQGKQYF.